This note documents a single T cell receptor (beta chain) sequence. Which antigen it targets is not known. The input lacks base qualities; no much larger clone sits a single base away. Patients underwent resection in Japan or China between about 2014 and 2017. Histologic diagnosis of each case was confirmed independently by two lung cancer pathologists on H&E slides. To enrich premalignant or tumor cells for nucleic acid extraction, macro-dissection was performed after pathologic assessment. FFPE tissue was used for DNA isolation with the AllPrep DNA/RNA FFPE Kit. The immunoSEQ hsTCRbeta Kit was used to sequence TCR beta CDR3 regions from DNA. Regarding the original processing steps: TCR sequencing data were analysed with the ImmunoSEQ Analyzer. T cell clonality was defined as 1 minus Pielou's evenness, as computed on productive rearrangements. To measure T cell diversity, the inverse Simpson index was applied to productive templates. T cell density was expressed as TCR beta template counts normalized to usable DNA, with usable DNA estimated by amplifying and sequencing housekeeping genes. Two-sided Kruskal-Wallis tests were used to compare TCR metrics across histologic stages. This is the immuneACCESS table as TCRdb keeps it, with only in-frame sequences that have V and J called. A part of the clones is gone; compared with another copy, unresolved V genes explain less than half, and the rest is unexplained. Clone size and V and J calls were adopted from that table, with D and trimming inferred from the DNA. The sample has 9,500 to 13,000 clones on record, about 80% of them singletons. Jointly, the top ten make up 4.8% of the sample.

This sample was included in a study of immune evolution from preneoplasia to lung adenocarcinoma (dated by TCRdb to about 2021). Regarding the complete study: No AAH lesions showed HLA loss of heterozygosity, compared with over 6% of AIS, 15% of MIA and around 30% of ADC lesions. The TCR sequencing data were obtained from around 51 patients. Resected precursor lesions (AAH, AIS, MIA) and invasive adenocarcinomas were compared with paired morphologically normal lung tissue. It was reported in the study that about 100 samples were used for TCR sequencing. A total of about 53 patients with pulmonary nodules who underwent surgical resection were included in the overall cohort. Class I HLA alleles were inferred from exome data with POLYSOLVER, and allele-specific HLA loss was detected with LOHHLA. Sample size was determined by specimen availability and not by a prior power calculation. The immune data were combined with whole exome sequencing and methylation data from the same cohort of nodules. The study profiled immune contexture across lung adenocarcinoma precursors and invasive adenocarcinoma using immune gene expression, TCR sequencing and multiplex immunofluorescence.

Overall results and qualifications from the work: Normal lung showed the highest clonality, whereas later-stage lesions appeared to have higher T cell density and diversity but lower clonality. T cell clonality was highest in KRAS-mutant nodules compared with EGFR-mutant or double wild-type lesions. Normal lung had the highest top T cell clone frequencies, which appeared to decline progressively from AAH through AIS, MIA and invasive adenocarcinoma. The findings reflected association rather than direct causation, and larger cohorts with long-term follow-up and longitudinal biopsies were considered necessary. All patients were from Japan and China, so applicability to Western populations was uncertain.

The sequence was collected from a person aged 70 to 79 with lung adenocarcinoma. Specimen: FFPE minimally invasive lung adenocarcinoma tissue. Taken with the paper, the label for cell subset or site translates to: micro-invasive lung adenocarcinoma (MIA).

The nucleotides read TGTGCCACCAGCAGAGATCTTAACCTCAATGAAAAACTGTTTTTT. It translates as CATSRDLNLNEKLFF. Recombination joined TRBV15 with TRBJ1-4, with the D gene call left open. The junction shows trimming of 0 bases on V and 5 bases on J, plus 10 bases between the germline ends. The germline V gene (reference sequence) yields LNHNV for CDR1 and YYDKDF for CDR2. The CDR3 contains 15 residues, cysteine and phenylalanine counted. Only the CDR3 DNA is retained, 45 bases long and in frame from the first base. With the rest looked up from the reference TRBV15 and TRBJ1-4 genes rather than sequenced, the full variable domain is DAMVIQNPRYQVTQFGKPVTLSCSQTLNHNVMYWYQQKSSQAPKLLFHYYDKDFNNEADTPDNFQSRRPNTSFCFLDIRSPGLGDTAMYLCATSRDLNLNEKLFFGSGTQLSVL.